A single sample gave rise to the 9 T cell receptor beta chains below, sequenced in a study of cytomegalovirus exposure and HLA in healthy donors. The PCR made use of 60 Vbeta and 13 Jbeta primers. Data came from immunoSEQ multiplex PCR; TCRdb stores just in-frame clones and leaves some out. The sample holds around 150,000 clones, about 80% seen once. Sequences were obtained from PBMCs. The receptors shown here come from a male donor in good health and CMV-seronegative.

The chain uses TRBV13 and TRBJ1-2; D possibly corresponds to TRBD1 (5 bases). The CDR3 totals 16 residues. The germline V and J ends were trimmed by 5 bases and 4 bases, with 20 bases remaining between them. Germline V gives CDR1 PRHDT, CDR2 FYEKMQ (reference sequence). The CDR3 DNA reads as TGTGCCAGCAGCCTCCGGGGGTTTAGAACGAGCTATGGCTACACCTTC. It specifies CASSLRGFRTSYGYTF.

The chain combines TRBV2 with TRBJ2-1; unclear D gene. Germline CDR1 SNHLY, CDR2 FYNNEI. V was trimmed by 3 bases and J by 3 bases, leaving 6 bases between them. This CDR3 region has 13 residues. CDR3 in DNA: TGTGCCAGCAGTGAGCGCTACTACAATGAGCAGTTCTTC. Amino acid sequence: CASSERYYNEQFF.

This chain joins TRBV5-1 and TRBJ2-7; D is ambiguous. CDR3 length: 16 residues. Per the germline V gene, CDR1 is SGHRS and CDR2 is YFSETQ. V lost 0 bases and J 1 base, leaving 14 bases between the germline ends. CDR3 sequence: CASSLAAGTGSYEQYF. The CDR3 region has the DNA TGCGCCAGCAGCTTGGCCGCTGGCACGGGTTCCTACGAGCAGTACTTC.

The chain uses TRBV12-5 and TRBJ1-1, with D tentatively TRBD1 (5 bases). The CDR3 is 16 residues long. Germline assignment: CDR1 LGHNT and CDR2 FRNRAP. V shed 0 bases and J shed 4 bases, with 15 bases lying between them. The CDR3 protein is CASGLVLVGQGTEAFF. In DNA form, the CDR3 reads TGTGCTAGTGGTTTGGTACTTGTGGGGCAGGGCACTGAAGCTTTCTTT.

The chain is built from TRBV6-5 and TRBJ2-1; 10 positions match TRBD2. V shed 4 bases, J shed 4 bases, and the junction held 4 bases outside the gene matches. The CDR3 length is 15 residues. The germline CDR1 and CDR2 sequences are MNHEY and SVGAGI. The CDR3 DNA follows: TGTGCCAGCAGTTCATCGGGACTAGCGTACAATGAGCAGTTCTTC. This gives the protein CASSSSGLAYNEQFF.

Points on this clone: One end of the junction fails to match germline, which may point to a read error. This rearrangement joins TRBV11-2 to TRBJ2-3; TRBD2 matches 7 bases. The CDR3 runs 16 residues. Germline V gene data show CDR1 as SGHAT and CDR2 as FQNNGV. The CDR3 DNA is TGTGCCAGCAGCCCCGTGGGGAGGGCTTACGCAGATACGCAGGATTTT. This gives the protein CASSPVGRAYADTQDF.

The gene calls are TRBV2 and TRBJ1-1, with D unclear. The CDR3 runs to 11 residues. V lost 9 bases to trimming and J lost 4 bases, with 9 bases between them. The V gene's germline CDR1 is SNHLY and CDR2 FYNNEI. This CDR3 is CASSSGTEAFF. As DNA, the CDR3 is TGTGCCAGTTCATCCGGCACTGAAGCTTTCTTT. The full variable domain, its missing parts supplied by reference TRBV2 and TRBJ1-1, is EPEVTQTPSHQVTQMGQEVILRCVPISNHLYFYWYRQILGQKVEFLVSFYNNEISEKSEIFDDQFSVERPDGSNFTLKIRSTKLEDSAMYFCASSSGTEAFFGQGTRLTVV.

This chain uses TRBV7-6 with TRBJ1-1; tentatively, D is TRBD1 (6 bases). V shed 6 bases and J shed 11 bases, with 19 bases lying between them. CDR3 length equals 13 residues. The germline gives CDR1 SGHVS, CDR2 FNYEAQ. The CDR3 reads CASSSGQPSRAFF. The CDR3 DNA reads TGTGCCAGCAGTTCCGGACAGCCGTCGCGGGCTTTCTTT.

The rearrangement joins TRBV5-6 to TRBJ1-1; unclear D gene. The germline CDR1 and CDR2 sequences are SGHDT and YYEEEE. V was cut by 0 bases and J by 4 bases, with 13 bases left in between. The CDR3 runs to 15 residues. DNA for the CDR3: TGTGCCAGCAGCTTGGACGGGTTCGTTTCCACTGAAGCTTTCTTT. Its protein is CASSLDGFVSTEAFF.